Listed here are 13 T cell receptor beta chains from one sample, sequenced in a study of a mutant IDH1 vaccine in newly diagnosed glioma. Sequencing used immunoSEQ multiplex PCR; TCRdb keeps in-frame clones, though not all of them. Of 50,000 to 60,000 clones listed, 80% were seen once; the top ten hold under 8%. Time point here: week 23, last vaccination. Each vaccine dose was 300 ug of mutant IDH1 20-mer peptide, with topical imiquimod. Their target antigens are unknown. The sample here was PBMCs, taken from a glioma patient whose treatment included an IDH1 peptide vaccine. These receptors were taken from a man aged 40-49 years with glioma.

The V call is TRBV6-1, the J call TRBJ2-7; D is perhaps TRBD1 (6 bases). V gave up 3 bases and J gave up 9 bases, with 18 bases separating them. Germline CDR1 reads MNHNS; CDR2 reads SASEGT. The CDR3 is 14 amino acids. The DNA for the CDR3 is TGTGCCAGCAGTGACGGACAGTACTACGATGGGCAGTACTTC. As protein: CASSDGQYYDGQYF.

This clone was recorded once. The chain joins TRBV5-1 to TRBJ1-2; 8 bases map to TRBD1. The CDR3 is 18 amino acids. Per germline, CDR1 SGHRS and CDR2 YFSETQ. V gave up 2 bases and J gave up 4 bases; unmatched junction bases: 16. The CDR3 protein is CASSLRDRGVGNFYGYTF. In DNA, the CDR3 is TGCGCCAGCAGCTTAAGAGACAGGGGTGTTGGGAACTTCTATGGCTACACCTTC.

The table lists this clone with a few counts. The chain combines TRBV10-1 with TRBJ1-6, with D tentatively TRBD1 (5 bases). The V and J ends lost 1 base and 9 bases respectively, with 10 bases between them. The CDR3 sequence is 14 residues long. Germline values: CDR1 WNHNN, CDR2 SYGVQD (reference sequence). Here the CDR3 DNA reads TGCGCCAGCAGTGAGTGGATAGGGGTTTCACCCCTCCACTTT. Translation: CASSEWIGVSPLHF.

The J gene is TRBJ2-5, the V gene TRBV5-1; TRBD1 matches 9 bases. The CDR3 totals 15 residues. The germline V gene has CDR1 SGHRS and CDR2 YFSETQ. The V gene end was trimmed by 3 bases and the J gene end by 2 bases; junction bases not matched to a gene: 5. CDR3 coding DNA: TGCGCCAGCAGCTGGGGGACAGGGCCACAAGAGACCCAGTACTTC. Protein sequence: CASSWGTGPQETQYF.

This chain links TRBV6-6 with TRBJ2-5; D is perhaps TRBD2 (5 bases). V lost 2 bases to trimming and J lost 7 bases, with 20 bases between them. The CDR3 loop spans 16 amino acids. CDR1 is MNHNY, CDR2 SVGAGI, per germline (reference sequence). CDR3 residues: CASSYASRSGKATQYF. Written as DNA, the CDR3 is TGTGCCAGCAGTTACGCCTCCCGTTCCGGGAAAGCGACCCAGTACTTC.

This chain connects TRBV19 to TRBJ1-5; no clear D gene. Trimming stripped 4 bases from V and 9 bases from J, with 10 bases between. Germline CDR1 reads LNHDA; CDR2 reads SQIVND (reference sequence). The CDR3 contains 12 residues. In DNA form, the CDR3 reads TGTGCCAGTAGTACCTCAGCAGGGCCCCAGCATTTT. Its protein is CASSTSAGPQHF.

The chain combines TRBV4-1 with TRBJ1-6, with D possibly being TRBD1 (5 bases). From germline, CDR1 is MGHRA and CDR2 YSYEKL. The CDR3 length is 15 residues. Trimming removed 1 base at V and 14 bases at J, with 18 bases between. For the CDR3, the DNA is TGCGCCAGCAGCCAAGGTCCGGGACGGAGTTTGGCCCTCCACTTT. It encodes CASSQGPGRSLALHF.

The genes are TRBV29-1 and TRBJ2-2; tentatively, D is TRBD2 (6 bases). This CDR3 has 11 amino acids. Trimming removed 5 bases at V and 9 bases at J, with 10 bases between. Germline-derived CDR1 and CDR2 are SQVTM and ANQGSEA. The DNA for the CDR3 is TGCAGCGTTCTGGAGGGGAGGGAGCTGTTTTTT. This translates into CSVLEGRELFF.

The V and J genes are TRBV5-1 and TRBJ1-1, with 7 bases lining up with TRBD1. Germline trimming cut 7 bases from V and 0 bases from J; bases unmatched to any gene: 9. The germline V gene encodes CDR1 SGHRS and CDR2 YFSETQ. This CDR3 spans 15 amino acids. CDR3 bases: TGCGCCAGCCGCGGACAGGCGGCGATGAACACTGAAGCTTTCTTT. Amino acid sequence: CASRGQAAMNTEAFF.

The chain uses TRBV5-6 and TRBJ1-2; the D is unclear. Trimming removed 0 bases from V and 0 bases from J, with 3 bases in between. Per germline, CDR1 SGHDT and CDR2 YYEEEE. There are 13 residues in the CDR3. CDR3 nucleotide sequence: TGTGCCAGCAGCTTGGGCCCTAACTATGGCTACACCTTC. Translation gives CASSLGPNYGYTF.

The V and J genes are TRBV2 and TRBJ1-5; a weak D match, TRBD1 (5 bases). Germline CDR1 is SNHLY and CDR2 is FYNNEI. V was trimmed by 3 bases and J by 6 bases, leaving 15 bases between them. The CDR3 loop spans 15 amino acids. CDR3 sequence reads: CASSEGDGRSQPQHF. The CDR3 DNA sequence: TGTGCCAGCAGTGAGGGGGACGGAAGATCTCAGCCCCAGCATTTT.

The V gene is TRBV5-8, the J gene TRBJ1-1; D is uncertain. The ends were cut back, 1 base at V and 8 bases at J, with 9 bases in the middle. Germline-derived CDR1 and CDR2 are SGHTS and YDEGEE. CDR3 length equals 12 residues. This chain's CDR3 is CASSLLGLEAFF. In DNA, the CDR3 is TGTGCCAGCAGCTTGTTGGGCTTAGAAGCTTTCTTT. The full variable domain, its missing parts supplied by reference TRBV5-8 and TRBJ1-1, is EAGVTQSPTHLIKTRGQQATLRCSPISGHTSVYWYQQALGLGLQFLLWYDEGEERNRGNFPPRFSGRQFPNYSSELNVNALELEDSALYLCASSLLGLEAFFGQGTRLTVV.

V is TRBV29-1 and J is TRBJ2-3; D remains ambiguous. This CDR3 has 12 residues. Germline values: CDR1 SQVTM, CDR2 ANQGSEA. Trimming shortened V by 7 bases and J by 2 bases, and 10 bases separated the two germline ends. CDR3 region: CSAQLDTDTQYF. The CDR3 coding sequence is TGCAGCGCCCAGTTAGACACAGATACGCAGTATTTT.